Reported below is one TCR beta chain. Here immunoSEQ multiplex PCR was the method, and the copy in TCRdb shows in-frame clones only, minus some. Of 310,000 or so clones listed, about 83% are singletons. The sample originates from a study of blood T cell repertoires in COVID-19. Whole-study context: Donors in the United States, Italy and Spain gave samples during acute or convalescent COVID-19. T cells, B-cell-depleted T cells, or PBMCs supplied cDNA or gDNA.

Participant-given clinical history determined each cohort assignment. Donors in Cohort 3 who had recovered were those with two negative PCRs, healthcare professional clearance, or resolution of their symptoms. The junction had 5 bases not matched to a gene; V was cut back by 4 bases and J by 3 bases. Germline V gives CDR1 SGHVS, CDR2 FNYEAQ. The CDR3 extends over 16 amino acids. This receptor was identified in a woman in her thirties or forties who had recovered from COVID-19. Sequenced sample: PBMCs or T cells enriched from blood (not recorded which). The J gene is TRBJ2-3, the V gene TRBV7-6; 12 nucleotides align to TRBD2. The DNA for the CDR3 is TGTGCCAGCAGCTATCGACTAGCGGGAGAGACAGATACGCAGTATTTT. Its protein product is CASSYRLAGETDTQYF.